This TCR beta chain was found in a study of Graves' ophthalmopathy and Graves' hyperthyroidism. Study-wide results and limits: Ophthalmopathy and stable hyperthyroidism were discriminated by a 13-signature model, with approximately 89% sensitivity and about 82% specificity. Blood also held most thyroid clonotypes expanded above 0.001 frequency.

RNA transcripts served as template for amplifying TCR beta CDR3 sequences. Amplification began with first-round RT-PCR using HTBI primers, then second-round multiplex PCR was performed. In TCRdb, the multiplex PCR reads were re-called with MiXCR into one record per CDR3 protein. The table has around 600,000 distinct CDR3 sequences, under 50% seen once. PBMCs originated in about 10 ml of fresh peripheral blood. A remark on this clonotype: The antigen is not known. Just one base apart from a much larger clone, this may be a read error.

The CDR3 spans 16 residues. V gave up 7 bases and J gave up 7 bases, with 25 bases separating them. Germline CDR1 SNHLY, CDR2 FYNNEI. Input material: peripheral blood. The sequence was obtained from an adult man with Graves' ophthalmopathy. The V call is TRBV2, the J call TRBJ2-5; D may be TRBD2 (7 bases). The CDR3 loop reads CASTTSRGGRGGTQYF. CDR3 sequence (DNA): TGTGCCAGCACCACCTCTCGAGGGGGGCGCGGGGGGACCCAGTACTTC.